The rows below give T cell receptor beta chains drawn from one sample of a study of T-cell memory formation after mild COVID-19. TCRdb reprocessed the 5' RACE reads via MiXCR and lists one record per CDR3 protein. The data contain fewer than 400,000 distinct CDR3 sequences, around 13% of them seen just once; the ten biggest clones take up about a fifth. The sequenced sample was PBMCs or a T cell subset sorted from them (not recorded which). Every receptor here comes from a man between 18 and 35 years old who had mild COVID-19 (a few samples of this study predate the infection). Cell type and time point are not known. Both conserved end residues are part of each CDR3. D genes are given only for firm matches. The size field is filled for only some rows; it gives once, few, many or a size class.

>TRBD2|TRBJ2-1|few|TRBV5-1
TGCGCCAGCAGCTTGGCCTTTGGACTAGCGGGGAATGAGCAGTTCTTC
CASSLAFGLAGNEQFF
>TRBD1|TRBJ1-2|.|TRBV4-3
TGCGCCAGCAGCCAAGATCTAGGGGACAGGGGTCTCTATGGCTACACCTTC
CASSQDLGDRGLYGYTF
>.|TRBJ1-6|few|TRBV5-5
TGTGCCAGCAGCCCCGACGTCGGATATAATTCACCCCTCCACTTT
CASSPDVGYNSPLHF
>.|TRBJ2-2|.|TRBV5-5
TGTGCCAGCATCTGGGGGGGCGACACCGGGGAGCTGTTTTTT
CASIWGGDTGELFF
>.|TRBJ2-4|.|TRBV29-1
TGCAGCGTCAAGGGGGGGTTGAGGGGCGGCATTCAGTACTTC
CSVKGGLRGGIQYF
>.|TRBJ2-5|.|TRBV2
TGTGCCAGCAGTGACAGGGACGAGACCCAGTACTTC
CASSDRDETQYF
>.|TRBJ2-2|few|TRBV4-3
TGCGCCAGCAGCCAAGAATGGGGGACCGGGGAGCTGTTTTTT
CASSQEWGTGELFF
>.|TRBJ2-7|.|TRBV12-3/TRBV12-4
TGTGCCAGCAACCTGAAGGGGCCCGCCTACGAGCAGTACTTC
CASNLKGPAYEQYF
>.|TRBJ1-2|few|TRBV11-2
TGTGCCAGCAGCTTATCTTCCAGGGATAACGGCTACACCTTC
CASSLSSRDNGYTF
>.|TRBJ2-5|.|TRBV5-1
TGCGCCAGCAGCTTACGGACCGTTCAAGAGACCCAGTACTTC
CASSLRTVQETQYF
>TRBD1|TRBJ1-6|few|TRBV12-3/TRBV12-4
TGTGCCAGCACCCCAGGGGGGGGTGCACCCCTCCACTTT
CASTPGGGAPLHF
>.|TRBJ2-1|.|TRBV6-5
TGTGCCAGCAGTTACCCGAGCTCCGGCGGTAATGAGCAGTTCTTC
CASSYPSSGGNEQFF
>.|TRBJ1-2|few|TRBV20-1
TGCAGTGCTAGCCCGAGAGACAGGCCCTTTGATGGCTACACCTTC
CSASPRDRPFDGYTF
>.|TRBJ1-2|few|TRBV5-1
TGCGCCAGCAGCTTACCCGGTAACAACTATGGCTACACCTTC
CASSLPGNNYGYTF
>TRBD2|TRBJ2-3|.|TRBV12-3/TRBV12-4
TGTGCCAGCAGTTTTCCTTGGTTGCCTAGCGGGGGGACCACAGATACGCAGTATTTT
CASSFPWLPSGGTTDTQYF
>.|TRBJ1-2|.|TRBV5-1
TGCGCCAGCGGGACCGTAAGCGGCTACACCTTC
CASGTVSGYTF